The 27 T cell receptor beta chains reported below all come from one sample, sequenced in a study of shared clonotypes between healthy human individuals. Generated by immunoSEQ multiplex PCR, the TCRdb table keeps only in-frame clones and is missing some. The sample lists around 560,000 clones; approximately 96% were seen once. The naive CD8 population came from CD45RO-negative cells selected for CCR7, without terminally differentiated effector memory CD45RA+ cells. The specimen sequenced was naive CD8+ T cells sorted from blood. The receptors were gathered from a young woman in good health.

The CDR3 DNA reads TGTGCCAGCAGTGAATGGGGACTAGCGGACTACGAGCAGTACTTC. Its protein is CASSEWGLADYEQYF. This sequence joins TRBV25-1 and TRBJ2-7; 11 bases line up with TRBD2. After removal of 1 base from V and 3 bases from J, the junction contained 2 bases not matched to a gene. The germline V gene encodes CDR1 MGHDK and CDR2 SYGVNS. This CDR3 is 15 amino acids long.

The chain uses TRBV27 and TRBJ2-5, with 9 bases aligning to TRBD2. This CDR3 is built from 14 residues. The V segment lost 3 bases and the J segment 7 bases; nucleotides outside the gene matches: 6. In germline, CDR1 is MNHEY, CDR2 SMNVEV (reference sequence). The CDR3 reads CASSFGTSGRTQYF. The CDR3 coding sequence is TGTGCCAGCAGTTTCGGAACTAGCGGGCGGACCCAGTACTTC.

The table lists this clone with a few counts. Here the CDR3 DNA reads TGTGCCAGCAGTTGGACAGGCAATCAGCCCCAGCATTTT. Protein: CASSWTGNQPQHF. The chain links TRBV27 to TRBJ1-5; the D gene is possibly TRBD1 (6 bases). The V gene's germline CDR1 is MNHEY and CDR2 SMNVEV (reference sequence). The CDR3 covers 13 residues. The V end lost 4 bases, the J end lost 2 bases, and 6 bases lay between the germline ends.

The J gene is TRBJ1-1, the V gene TRBV4-1; 8 bases line up with TRBD1. The CDR3 runs to 16 residues. V dropped 0 bases and J dropped 4; count of bases not matched to a gene: 7. The germline V gene encodes CDR1 MGHRA and CDR2 YSYEKL. The CDR3 DNA sequence: TGCGCCAGCAGCCAAGAGGAGAACAGGGGGATCACTGAAGCTTTCTTT. Its translation is CASSQEENRGITEAFF.

The rearrangement uses TRBV5-6 and TRBJ2-7, with D unresolved. Trimming shortened V by 2 bases and J by 0 bases, and 6 bases separated the two germline ends. The germline V gene encodes CDR1 SGHDT and CDR2 YYEEEE. This CDR3 is 13 amino acids long. The CDR3 DNA is TGTGCCAGCAGCTTCAGGTTCTCCTACGAGCAGTACTTC. This gives the protein CASSFRFSYEQYF.

This chain joins TRBV5-6 and TRBJ2-7, with D unresolved. This CDR3 comprises 17 residues. Deletions cut 3 bases from V and 4 bases from J, with 23 bases between. CDR1 and CDR2 (germline): SGHDT, YYEEEE. The CDR3 DNA follows: TGTGCCAGCAGCTCAAATACCCCGACCCACTTAGAATACGAGCAGTACTTC. It codes for CASSSNTPTHLEYEQYF.

The chain carries TRBV2 and TRBJ2-7, with D unclear. CDR1 is SNHLY and CDR2 is FYNNEI in the germline V gene. The V and J ends lost 2 bases and 1 base respectively, with 12 bases between them. The CDR3 covers 15 residues. The CDR3 nucleotides are TGTGCCAGCAGTGAAAAGGCGTACACGTCCTACGAGCAGTACTTC. It translates to CASSEKAYTSYEQYF. The full variable domain, in which reference TRBV2 and TRBJ2-7 provide the parts outside the CDR3, is EPEVTQTPSHQVTQMGQEVILRCVPISNHLYFYWYRQILGQKVEFLVSFYNNEISEKSEIFDDQFSVERPDGSNFTLKIRSTKLEDSAMYFCASSEKAYTSYEQYFGPGTRLTVT.

The V call is TRBV9, the J call TRBJ2-7, with D perhaps assigned TRBD1 or TRBD2 (5 bases each). Trimming took off 3 bases at V and 4 bases at J, with 8 bases between the two ends. There are 12 residues in the CDR3. Germline-derived CDR1 and CDR2 are SGDLS and YYNGEE. The CDR3: CASSGGTYEQYF. The CDR3 DNA sequence: TGTGCCAGCAGCGGTGGGACGTACGAGCAGTACTTC. The full variable domain, its missing parts supplied by reference TRBV9 and TRBJ2-7, is DSGVTQTPKHLITATGQRVTLRCSPRSGDLSVYWYQQSLDQGLQFLIQYYNGEERAKGNILERFSAQQFPDLHSELNLSSLELGDSALYFCASSGGTYEQYFGPGTRLTVT.

The chain employs TRBV29-1 and TRBJ2-5; D is unclear. The J call is doubtful: the DNA matches TRBJ2-7 better. Germline CDR1 and CDR2: SQVTM and ANQGSEA. This CDR3 contains 12 residues. CDR3: CSVAPSGYEQYF. The CDR3, as DNA: TGCAGCGTTGCCCCCAGTGGATACGAGCAGTACTTC.

The CDR3 nucleotides read TGTGCCAGCAGCTTAGATCAGGGACTGTACACTGAAGCTTTCTTT. Translated: CASSLDQGLYTEAFF. The rearrangement uses TRBV7-9 and TRBJ1-1; weak D call: TRBD1 (5 bases). Germline V CDR1 and CDR2: SEHNR, FQNEAQ (reference sequence). This CDR3 contains 15 residues. With 1 base removed from V and 3 bases from J, the gap between germline ends came to 12 bases.

DNA for the CDR3: TGTGCCAGCAGCTTGGGGGACAGGTCATATCAGTACTTC. Translating gives CASSLGDRSYQYF. The chain joins TRBV5-6 to TRBJ2-4, with TRBD1 identical over 8 bases. V was pared by 0 bases and J by 12 bases, with 5 bases of the junction left unmatched. CDR3 length: 13 amino acids. Germline CDR1 is SGHDT and CDR2 is YYEEEE.

As DNA, the CDR3 is TGTGCCAGCAGTTTAGCTATAGGGACAGGGGCCTACGAGCAGTACTTC. Protein sequence: CASSLAIGTGAYEQYF. The J gene is TRBJ2-7, the V gene TRBV28; 10 bases are a match to TRBD1. This CDR3 spans 16 amino acids. The germline V gene has CDR1 MDHEN and CDR2 SYDVKM. Trimming removed 2 bases from V and 2 bases from J; junction bases left unmatched: 6.

V gene TRBV27 combines with J gene TRBJ2-3, with 8 bases fitting TRBD1. The V and J ends lost 5 bases and 3 bases, in that order; junction bases with no gene match: 7. CDR3 length equals 15 residues. CDR1 is MNHEY and CDR2 is SMNVEV in the germline V gene (reference sequence). The CDR3 nucleotides read TGTGCCAGCAGTCCCCCGGACAGGGTTACAGATACGCAGTATTTT. Translating gives CASSPPDRVTDTQYF.

This chain connects TRBV13 to TRBJ2-7; TRBD2 agrees at 7 bases. The CDR3 contains 15 residues. J gave up 2 bases and V 5 bases, and 9 bases lay outside the gene matches. The germline CDR1 and CDR2 sequences are PRHDT and FYEKMQ (reference sequence). CDR3 sequence: CASSQRGGSTYEQYF. The CDR3 DNA is TGTGCCAGCAGCCAGCGGGGTGGAAGCACCTACGAGCAGTACTTC.

The rearrangement uses TRBV7-7 and TRBJ2-1, with 15 bases identical to TRBD2. The CDR3 length is 17 residues. The ends lost 5 bases at V and 2 bases at J; junction bases unmatched: 4. Per the germline V gene, CDR1 is SSHAT and CDR2 is FNYEAQ (reference sequence). CDR3 region: CASSRTSGRAAYNEQFF. CDR3 in DNA: TGTGCCAGCAGCCGGACTAGCGGGAGGGCCGCCTACAATGAGCAGTTCTTC.

This clone appeared once. This chain joins TRBV4-1 and TRBJ2-7; a weak D match, TRBD2 (5 bases). CDR3 length: 15 residues. V was cut by 0 bases and J by 5 bases, with 14 bases left in between. Germline CDR1 is MGHRA and CDR2 is YSYEKL. The CDR3 DNA sequence: TGCGCCAGCAGCCAAGACAGCGGAGCGGCCAACGAGCAGTACTTC. Translated, it gives CASSQDSGAANEQYF.

The rearrangement joins TRBV2 to TRBJ2-7; 7 bases are a match to TRBD1. The CDR3 is 14 residues long. The germline V gene has CDR1 SNHLY and CDR2 FYNNEI. With 0 bases clipped from V and 2 bases from J, the junction kept 1 base outside the gene matches. CDR3 region: CASSEAGTAYEQYF. The CDR3 region has the DNA TGTGCCAGCAGTGAAGCCGGGACAGCCTACGAGCAGTACTTC.

This chain uses TRBV6-5 with TRBJ2-1, with 9 nucleotides matching TRBD2. The germline CDR1 and CDR2 sequences are MNHEY and SVGAGI. The CDR3 runs 15 residues. J was trimmed by 0 bases and V by 8 bases; bases with no gene match: 5. DNA for the CDR3: TGTGCCAGCTCCAGCGGGAGGAGCTCCTACAATGAGCAGTTCTTC. Its translation is CASSSGRSSYNEQFF.

The chain recombines TRBV10-1 with TRBJ2-3; 7 nucleotides align to TRBD1. CDR1 and CDR2 (germline): WNHNN, SYGVQD (reference sequence). The CDR3 length is 14 residues. V lost 4 bases to trimming and J lost 2 bases; unmatched junction nucleotides: 3. The DNA of the CDR3 is TGCGCCAGCAGTGCCGACAGGGACACAGATACGCAGTATTTT. It specifies CASSADRDTDTQYF.

The CDR3 here is CASSVSSAKSYEQYF. For the CDR3, the DNA is TGTGCCAGCAGCGTGTCTAGCGCTAAGTCCTACGAGCAGTACTTC. V is TRBV9 and J is TRBJ2-5; possible D gene TRBD2, 6 bases. The DNA end is a closer match to TRBJ2-7, so the J assignment may be wrong. Germline lookup yields CDR1 SGDLS and CDR2 YYNGEE. The CDR3 is 15 amino acids.

V is TRBV29-1 and J is TRBJ2-1, with 7 bases aligning to TRBD2. Germline CDR1 SQVTM, CDR2 ANQGSEA. This CDR3 region has 13 residues. The V and J ends lost 2 bases and 7 bases, in that order; junction bases with no gene match: 5. The CDR3 DNA is TGCAGCGTTGAACTAGCGGATTTGAATGAGCAGTTCTTC. This codes for CSVELADLNEQFF.

This chain joins TRBV5-6 and TRBJ2-7; 9 bases match TRBD2. This CDR3 contains 14 residues. Per germline, CDR1 SGHDT and CDR2 YYEEEE. V trimming: 4 bases; J trimming: 3 bases; junction bases outside the gene matches: 5. The CDR3 protein is CASSPGLAFYEQYF. For the CDR3, the DNA is TGTGCCAGCAGCCCGGGACTAGCCTTCTACGAGCAGTACTTC.

This chain links TRBV5-4 with TRBJ1-1; no definite D call. The CDR3 contains 14 residues. Trimming cost V 1 base and J 1 base, with 8 bases left between them. Germline CDR1 reads SGHNT; CDR2 reads YYREEE (reference sequence). The CDR3: CASSLFPANTEAFF. The CDR3 DNA reads TGTGCCAGCAGCTTGTTTCCGGCGAACACTGAAGCTTTCTTT.

The count of this clone is one. The chain joins TRBV6-6 to TRBJ1-2, with no clear D. CDR1 is MNHNY and CDR2 is SVGAGI in the germline V gene (reference sequence). The CDR3 runs to 11 residues. V gave up 5 bases and J gave up 5 bases, with 6 bases separating them. DNA for the CDR3: TGTGCCAGCAGTCCCTCGTATGGCTACACCTTC. Amino acids: CASSPSYGYTF.

V and J are TRBV19 and TRBJ1-1; TRBD1 is a possible D gene (6 bases). In germline, CDR1 is LNHDA, CDR2 SQIVND (reference sequence). The CDR3 extends over 14 amino acids. V was trimmed by 6 bases and J by 5 bases, leaving 16 bases between them. This CDR3 reads CASRVQGGSTEAFF. CDR3 nucleotides: TGTGCCAGTAGGGTGCAAGGGGGGAGTACTGAAGCTTTCTTT.

This clone occurred once. The gene calls are TRBV15 and TRBJ2-5, with D unresolved. Trimming stripped 3 bases from V and 1 base from J, with 0 bases between. Germline V gene sequence: CDR1 LNHNV, CDR2 YYDKDF (reference sequence). The CDR3 is 11 residues long. The CDR3 sequence: CATSSQETQYF. As DNA, the CDR3 is TGTGCCACCAGCAGCCAAGAGACCCAGTACTTC.

This chain joins TRBV2 and TRBJ2-1, with D possibly matching TRBD2 (6 bases). Germline CDR1 and CDR2: SNHLY and FYNNEI. Trimming pared 2 bases from V and 0 bases from J, leaving 17 bases between. There are 18 residues in the CDR3. The CDR3 spells CASSELDYAVGSYNEQFF. CDR3 sequence (DNA): TGTGCCAGCAGTGAATTGGACTACGCCGTGGGCTCCTACAATGAGCAGTTCTTC.